The subject of this entry is one TCR beta chain. This sample is drawn from a study of control samples from healthy donors and cancer patients. Data came from immunoSEQ multiplex PCR; TCRdb stores just in-frame clones and leaves some out. The sample includes approximately 110,000 clones, around 82% of them seen just once. The CDR3 runs 16 residues. Trimming cost V 4 bases and J 0 bases, with 13 bases left between them. The germline V gene encodes CDR1 ENHRY and CDR2 SYGVKD. V is TRBV10-3 and J is TRBJ2-1, with D hard to call. Sequencing was carried out using blood. The source of this sequence is a woman aged 45-65 years in good health. Written as DNA, the CDR3 is TGTGCCATCAGTGTAATAAGGGCTAGCTCCTACAATGAGCAGTTCTTC. It codes for CAISVIRASSYNEQFF.